The 11 T cell receptor beta chains given below trace back to one sample, sequenced in a study of blood T cells in healthy people across ages. Together with a sample-barcoded 5' primer, a J-beta primer mix was included in a second PCR lasting about 6 to 11 cycles. MiXCR, run by TCRdb on the 5' RACE reads, gives a single entry per CDR3 protein. The sample has over a million distinct CDR3 sequences; around 59% are singletons. The specimen sequenced was blood. These receptors all come from a man younger than 35 in good health.

The chain has TRBV28 and TRBJ2-5; either TRBD1 or TRBD2 may fit D (5 bases each). The V end lost 5 bases, the J end lost 5 bases, and 18 bases lay between the germline ends. Germline-derived CDR1 and CDR2 are MDHEN and SYDVKM. The CDR3 is 15 residues long. The CDR3 here is CASSTSGAASETQYF. CDR3 bases: TGTGCCAGCAGTACCTCCGGGGCCGCGTCGGAGACCCAGTACTTC.

V gene TRBV4-3 combines with J gene TRBJ2-1, with D tentatively TRBD2 (6 bases). V dropped 0 bases and J dropped 3 bases, with 12 bases sitting between them. The CDR3 is 16 residues long. The V gene's germline CDR1 is LGHNA and CDR2 YSLEER. This CDR3 is CASSQDGFGGYNEQFF. Written as DNA, the CDR3 is TGCGCCAGCAGCCAAGACGGGTTCGGGGGCTACAATGAGCAGTTCTTC.

The chain employs TRBV6-2 or TRBV6-3 and TRBJ2-5; D might be TRBD2 (6 bases). The CDR3 totals 12 residues. Trimming pared 11 bases from V and 0 bases from J, leaving 10 bases between. CDR1 and CDR2 from the germline V gene are MNHEY and SVGEGT. The CDR3 reads CACERDQETQYF. In nucleotides, the CDR3 is TGTGCCTGCGAGCGGGACCAAGAGACCCAGTACTTC.

As for this clonotype: An end of the junction does not agree with germline; a read error may underlie this. This chain links TRBV2 with TRBJ2-7; D is uncertain. The CDR3 spans 14 residues. CDR1 and CDR2 from the germline V gene are SNHLY and FYNNEI. DNA of the CDR3: TGTGCCAGCGGGCGGAGAGCAGTGTCCTGCGAGCAGTACTTC. This gives the protein CASGRRAVSCEQYF.

This clonotype was recorded once. The genes are TRBV30 and TRBJ1-1, with D unclear. V dropped 3 bases and J dropped 4 bases, with 9 bases sitting between them. This CDR3 region has 12 residues. Germline V CDR1 and CDR2: GTSNPN, SVGIG (reference sequence). CDR3 amino acids: CAWSQTSTEAFF. Written as DNA, the CDR3 is TGTGCCTGGAGCCAGACAAGCACTGAAGCTTTCTTT.

This clonotype was observed a few times. V usage is TRBV7-2 and J usage is TRBJ2-5; D is ambiguous. The better agreement between TRBJ2-7 and the DNA end casts doubt on the J call. Germline lookup yields CDR1 SGHTA and CDR2 FQGNSA. The CDR3 is 14 amino acids. This chain's CDR3 is CASSPRYLLREQYF. DNA of the CDR3: TGTGCCAGCAGCCCGAGGTACCTTCTCCGCGAGCAGTACTTC.

The chain links TRBV6-2 or TRBV6-3 to TRBJ1-2; D remains unclear. There are 14 residues in the CDR3. With 6 bases removed from V and 4 bases from J, the gap between germline ends came to 15 bases. Germline values: CDR1 MNHEY, CDR2 SVGEGT. In nucleotides, the CDR3 is TGTGCCAGCAGACACCCCGCAGAGACCTATGGCTACACCTTC. It specifies CASRHPAETYGYTF.

The chain combines TRBV20-1 with TRBJ2-7; no reliable D call. Germline V CDR1 and CDR2: DFQATT, SNEGSKA (reference sequence). This CDR3 spans 11 amino acids. The germline V and J ends were trimmed by 5 bases and 6 bases, with 11 bases remaining between them. The CDR3 nucleotides read TGCAGTGCTCTGCTCTGGGGCGAGCAGTACTTC. The encoded protein is CSALLWGEQYF.

The chain has TRBV25-1 and TRBJ1-1; D is undetermined. Germline V gene sequence: CDR1 MGHDK, CDR2 SYGVNS. The V and J ends lost 1 base and 6 bases respectively, with 6 bases between them. There are 12 residues in the CDR3. The CDR3 protein is CASSEWGAEAFF. The CDR3 coding sequence is TGTGCCAGCAGTGAATGGGGTGCTGAAGCTTTCTTT.

The rearrangement joins TRBV4-1 to TRBJ2-7; 9 bases match TRBD2. V gave up 5 bases and J gave up 0 bases; unmatched junction bases: 8. This CDR3 has 16 residues. CDR1 is MGHRA and CDR2 is YSYEKL in the germline V gene. This CDR3 reads CASSAVSGGPSYEQYF. The CDR3 region has the DNA TGCGCCAGCAGCGCAGTTAGCGGGGGCCCCTCCTACGAGCAGTACTTC.

This clonotype was seen a single time. The chain combines TRBV5-1 with TRBJ1-2; maybe TRBD1 (6 bases). Trimming took 3 bases from V and 4 from J, leaving 31 bases between them. Germline loops: CDR1 SGHRS, CDR2 YFSETQ. The CDR3 contains 20 residues. In nucleotides, the CDR3 is TGCGCCAGCAGCTGGGGAGTCAAAGGACAGTCGTCTAGGCTCGGCTATGGCTACACCTTC. Its protein is CASSWGVKGQSSRLGYGYTF.